Listed below are T cell receptor beta chains from one sample, sequenced in a study of cytotoxic CD8 clonotypes in ibrutinib-treated CLL. Here immunoSEQ multiplex PCR was the method, and the copy in TCRdb shows in-frame clones only, minus some. The sample contains 130,000 or so clones, roughly 83% of which appear only once. The input for sequencing was PBMCs, taken after 12 months of ibrutinib treatment. The receptors originated from a human donor with chronic lymphocytic leukemia. Both conserved end residues are part of each CDR3. The D gene is left open where the match is weak. A row's size may be missing; if present it is once, few, many or a size class.

>TRBJ2-3|.|.|TRBV5-1
CASSLAVAGDTQYF
TGCGCCAGCAGCTTGGCTGTCGCAGGGGATACGCAGTATTTT
>TRBJ2-3|few|.|TRBV2
CASSLDLADTQYF
TGTGCCAGCAGTCTAGATCTTGCAGATACGCAGTATTTT
>TRBJ1-2|.|.|TRBV4-3
CASSQEGRREGYTF
TGCGCCAGCAGCCAAGAGGGACGCCGCGAGGGCTACACCTTC
>TRBJ2-1|.|TRBD2|TRBV9
CASSVDGRTYNEQFF
TGTGCCAGCAGCGTAGACGGGAGGACCTACAATGAGCAGTTCTTC
>TRBJ2-7|.|.|TRBV11-3
CASSLGDRSYEQYF
TGTGCCAGCAGCTTAGGAGACAGATCCTACGAGCAGTACTTC
>TRBJ2-5|.|.|TRBV10-3
CAISAATRETQYF
TGTGCCATCAGTGCCGCGACCCGGGAGACCCAGTACTTC
>TRBJ1-1|.|TRBD1|TRBV5-4
CASSLQGGTEAFF
TGTGCCAGCAGCTTACAGGGGGGCACTGAAGCTTTCTTT
>TRBJ2-1|.|TRBD2|TRBV10-3
CAISESALAGANEQFF
TGTGCCATCAGTGAGTCTGCACTAGCGGGAGCCAATGAGCAGTTCTTC
>TRBJ2-3|.|.|TRBV12-5
CASGLARGLKTDTQYF
TGTGCTAGTGGTTTGGCGAGGGGACTTAAGACAGATACGCAGTATTTT
>TRBJ2-1|.|.|TRBV5-4
CASSLGAHRVGYNEQFF
TGTGCCAGCAGCTTGGGGGCACACAGGGTGGGCTACAATGAGCAGTTCTTC
>TRBJ2-1|.|TRBD2|TRBV14
CASSQVGGLLAGKYNEQFF
TGTGCCAGCAGCCAAGTGGGAGGGCTACTAGCGGGAAAGTACAATGAGCAGTTCTTC
>TRBJ1-1|.|TRBD1|TRBV28
CASSFPGGLNTEAFF
TGTGCCAGCAGTTTTCCAGGGGGGTTGAACACTGAAGCTTTCTTT
>TRBJ2-1|.|.|TRBV7-6
CASRRVIGPWNEQFF
TGTGCCAGCAGGAGGGTGATAGGCCCCTGGAATGAGCAGTTCTTC
>TRBJ1-1|few|.|TRBV30
CAWITGPAFF
TGTGCCTGGATTACGGGGCCAGCTTTCTTT
>TRBJ2-5|.|.|TRBV4-2
CASSRGELQETQYF
TGTGCCAGCAGCCGCGGGGAACTCCAAGAGACCCAGTACTTC
>TRBJ2-7|.|.|TRBV15
CATSRGREFITYEQYF
TGTGCCACCAGCAGAGGTCGGGAGTTTATCACCTACGAGCAGTACTTC
>TRBJ1-2|once|.|TRBV4-1
CASSQDERRGTVLGGYTF
TGCGCCAGCAGCCAAGATGAACGCCGGGGGACGGTTCTAGGCGGCTACACCTTC
>TRBJ2-3|.|TRBD1|TRBV7-7
CASSLAVWTGGTSPDTQYF
TGTGCCAGCAGCTTAGCGGTGTGGACAGGGGGGACATCGCCAGATACGCAGTATTTT
>TRBJ2-7|.|.|TRBV7-2
CASSLGGLAKAYEQYF
TGTGCCAGCAGCTTAGGGGGGCTAGCTAAGGCTTACGAGCAGTACTTC
>TRBJ1-2|.|.|TRBV9
CASSVATWQGDTF
TGTGCCAGCAGCGTAGCTACGTGGCAGGGCGACACCTTC